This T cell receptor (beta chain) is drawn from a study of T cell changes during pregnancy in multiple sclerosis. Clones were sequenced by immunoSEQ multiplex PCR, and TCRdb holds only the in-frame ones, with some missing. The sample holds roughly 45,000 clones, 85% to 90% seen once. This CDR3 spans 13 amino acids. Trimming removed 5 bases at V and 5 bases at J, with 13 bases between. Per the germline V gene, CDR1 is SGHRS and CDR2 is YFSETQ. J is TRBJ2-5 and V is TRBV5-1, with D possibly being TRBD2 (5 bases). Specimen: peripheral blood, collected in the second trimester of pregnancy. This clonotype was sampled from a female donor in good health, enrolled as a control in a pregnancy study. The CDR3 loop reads CASSRGRGETQYF. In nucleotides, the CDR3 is TGCGCCAGCAGTAGAGGTCGAGGGGAGACCCAGTACTTC.